Described below is a single T cell receptor (beta chain) sequence and its context. Its specificity is not known. The data originate from a study of cytomegalovirus exposure and HLA in healthy donors. Study results and limitations: Accounts indicate the classifier identified cytomegalovirus status with strong specificity and sensitivity. Most TCR sequences proved rare, with some public TCRs found in many donors. Three CMV-associated chains proved CMV antigen-specific in vitro.

The method was immunoSEQ multiplex PCR; TCRdb's version includes in-frame clones alone and lacks a portion of them. The repertoire holds over 120,000 clones, with approximately 94% as singletons. J lost 7 bases, V lost 7 bases, and 8 bases had no gene match. Germline CDR1 is SQVTM and CDR2 is ANQGSEA. CDR3 size: 13 residues. Sequenced: PBMCs. V and J are TRBV29-1 and TRBJ2-1; 9 bases align to TRBD1. This TCR came from a man between 18 and 35 years old in good health and CMV-seropositive. CDR3 loop: CSAWTGVRNEQFF. CDR3 DNA sequence: TGCAGCGCTTGGACAGGGGTAAGAAATGAGCAGTTCTTC.